These 5 T cell receptor beta chains were all obtained from the same sample, sequenced in a study of control samples from healthy donors and cancer patients. Using immunoSEQ multiplex PCR, the repertoire was profiled, and TCRdb retains in-frame clones only, with some absent. The data show some 130,000 clones, roughly 91% seen once. The sequenced sample consisted of PBMCs. The receptors stem from a man between 45 and 60 years old with head and neck cancer.

J is TRBJ1-1 and V is TRBV29-1; TRBD1 agrees at 7 bases. Germline V gives CDR1 SQVTM, CDR2 ANQGSEA. V dropped 4 bases and J dropped 6; count of bases not matched to a gene: 5. The CDR3 consists of 12 residues. CDR3 in DNA: TGCAGCGTTGGTCGGACAGGAGCTGAAGCTTTCTTT. The encoded protein is CSVGRTGAEAFF.

The rearrangement links TRBV28 to TRBJ1-3; weak D call: TRBD1 (6 bases). Trimming took 1 base from V and 10 from J, leaving 17 bases between them. Germline V CDR1 and CDR2: MDHEN, SYDVKM. The CDR3 extends over 15 amino acids. The CDR3 loop reads CASSLLRQGKGTIYF. In DNA form, the CDR3 reads TGTGCCAGCAGTTTATTGCGGCAGGGGAAGGGTACCATATATTTT. The full variable domain, with the rest looked up from reference TRBV28 and TRBJ1-3, is DVKVTQSSRYLVKRTGEKVFLECVQDMDHENMFWYRQDPGLGLRLIYFSYDVKMKEKGDIPEGYSVSREKKERFSLILESASTNQTSMYLCASSLLRQGKGTIYFGEGSWLTVV.

V usage is TRBV13 and J usage is TRBJ1-6; D is undetermined. Trimming took off 2 bases at V and 3 bases at J, with 8 bases between the two ends. CDR1 is PRHDT, CDR2 FYEKMQ, per germline (reference sequence). CDR3 size: 15 residues. The CDR3 coding sequence is TGTGCCAGCAGCTTAAAGGCAGGCTATAATTCACCCCTCCACTTT. Translation gives CASSLKAGYNSPLHF.

V gene TRBV24-1 combines with J gene TRBJ2-5; D might be TRBD1 or TRBD2, each matching 7 bases. V was pared by 3 bases and J by 0 bases, with 13 bases between. The CDR3 runs 16 residues. The V gene's germline CDR1 is KGHDR and CDR2 SFDVKD. CDR3 sequence (DNA): TGTGCCACCAGTGATACCCAGGGGGGGGACCAAGAGACCCAGTACTTC. Translated, it gives CATSDTQGGDQETQYF.

This sequence joins TRBV6-5 and TRBJ2-2; TRBD1 matches 8 bases. V shed 9 bases and J 7 bases; nucleotides not matched to a gene: 4. CDR3 length: 12 amino acids. Germline V gene lookup returns CDR1 MNHEY and CDR2 SVGAGI. The CDR3 coding sequence is TGTGCCAGGGGACAGGCGCGCGGGGAGCTGTTTTTT. Translation: CARGQARGELFF.